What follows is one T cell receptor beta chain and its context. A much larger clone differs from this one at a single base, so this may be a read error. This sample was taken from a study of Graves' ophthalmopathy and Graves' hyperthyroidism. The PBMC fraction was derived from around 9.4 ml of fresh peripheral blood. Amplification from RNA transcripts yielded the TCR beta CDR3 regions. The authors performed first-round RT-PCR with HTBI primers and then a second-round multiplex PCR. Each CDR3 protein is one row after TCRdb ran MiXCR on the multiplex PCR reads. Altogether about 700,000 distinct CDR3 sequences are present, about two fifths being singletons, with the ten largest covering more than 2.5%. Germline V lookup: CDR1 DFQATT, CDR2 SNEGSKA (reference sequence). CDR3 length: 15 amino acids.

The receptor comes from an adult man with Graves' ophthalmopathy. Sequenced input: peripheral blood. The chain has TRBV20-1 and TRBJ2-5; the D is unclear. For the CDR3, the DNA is TGCAGTGCTAGAGCTACACCTCCGGACCAAGAGACCCAGCACTTC. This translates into CSARATPPDQETQHF.